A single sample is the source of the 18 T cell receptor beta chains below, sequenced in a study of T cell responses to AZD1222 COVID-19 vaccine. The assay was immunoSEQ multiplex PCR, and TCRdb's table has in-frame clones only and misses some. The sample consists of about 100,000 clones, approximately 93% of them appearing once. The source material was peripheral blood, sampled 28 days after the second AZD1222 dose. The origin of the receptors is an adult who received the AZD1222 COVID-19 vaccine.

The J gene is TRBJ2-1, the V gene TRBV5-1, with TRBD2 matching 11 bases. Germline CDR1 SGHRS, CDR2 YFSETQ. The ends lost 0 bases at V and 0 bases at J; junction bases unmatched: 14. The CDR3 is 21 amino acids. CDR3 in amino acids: CASSLAGFTGLADFSYNEQFF. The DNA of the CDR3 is TGCGCCAGCAGCTTGGCCGGGTTCACGGGACTAGCGGATTTCTCCTACAATGAGCAGTTCTTC.

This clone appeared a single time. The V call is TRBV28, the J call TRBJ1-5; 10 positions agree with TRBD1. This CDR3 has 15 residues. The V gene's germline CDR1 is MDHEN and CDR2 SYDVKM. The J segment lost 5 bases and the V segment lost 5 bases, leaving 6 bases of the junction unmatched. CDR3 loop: CASSAGQGRDQPQHF. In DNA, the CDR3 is TGTGCCAGCAGTGCGGGACAGGGGAGGGATCAGCCCCAGCATTTT.

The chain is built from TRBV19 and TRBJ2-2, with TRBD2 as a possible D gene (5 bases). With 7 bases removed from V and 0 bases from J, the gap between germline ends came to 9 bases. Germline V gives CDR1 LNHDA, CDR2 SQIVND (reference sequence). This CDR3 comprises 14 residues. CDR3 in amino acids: CASNQLANTGELFF. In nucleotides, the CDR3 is TGTGCCAGTAACCAACTAGCGAACACCGGGGAGCTGTTTTTT. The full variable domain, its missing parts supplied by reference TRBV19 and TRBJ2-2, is DGGITQSPKYLFRKEGQNVTLSCEQNLNHDAMYWYRQDPGQGLRLIYYSQIVNDFQKGDIAEGYSVSREKKESFPLTVTSAQKNPTAFYLCASNQLANTGELFFGEGSRLTVL.

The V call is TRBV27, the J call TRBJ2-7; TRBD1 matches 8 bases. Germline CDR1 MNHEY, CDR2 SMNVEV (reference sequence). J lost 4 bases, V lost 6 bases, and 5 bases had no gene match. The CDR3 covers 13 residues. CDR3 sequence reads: CASRRQGTYEQYF. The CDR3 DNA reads TGTGCCAGCAGAAGACAGGGGACTTACGAGCAGTACTTC.

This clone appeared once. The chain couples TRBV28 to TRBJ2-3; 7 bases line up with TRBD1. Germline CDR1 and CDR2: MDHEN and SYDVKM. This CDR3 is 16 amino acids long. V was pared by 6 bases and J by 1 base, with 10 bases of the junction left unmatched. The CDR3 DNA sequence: TGTGCCAGCAGAACCGGGACAGATCTTCGCACAGATACGCAGTATTTT. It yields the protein CASRTGTDLRTDTQYF.

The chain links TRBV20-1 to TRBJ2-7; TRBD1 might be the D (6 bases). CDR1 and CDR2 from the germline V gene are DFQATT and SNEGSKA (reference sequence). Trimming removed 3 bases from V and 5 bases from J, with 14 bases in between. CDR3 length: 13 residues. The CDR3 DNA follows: TGCAGTGCTAGTGTACCGACAGGTAACGAGCAGTACTTC. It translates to CSASVPTGNEQYF.

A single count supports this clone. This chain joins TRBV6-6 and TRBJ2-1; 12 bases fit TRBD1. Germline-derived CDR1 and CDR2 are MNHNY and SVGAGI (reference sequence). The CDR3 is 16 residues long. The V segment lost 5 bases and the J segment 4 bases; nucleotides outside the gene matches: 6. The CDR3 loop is CASSQGQGARYNEQFF. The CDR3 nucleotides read TGTGCCAGCAGTCAGGGACAGGGGGCGCGTTACAATGAGCAGTTCTTC.

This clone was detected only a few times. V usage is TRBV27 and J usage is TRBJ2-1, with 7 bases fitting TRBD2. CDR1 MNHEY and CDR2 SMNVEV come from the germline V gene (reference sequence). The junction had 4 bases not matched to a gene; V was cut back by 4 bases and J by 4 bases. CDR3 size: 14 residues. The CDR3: CASSSSGLYNEQFF. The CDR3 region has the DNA TGTGCCAGCAGTTCTAGCGGCCTTTACAATGAGCAGTTCTTC.

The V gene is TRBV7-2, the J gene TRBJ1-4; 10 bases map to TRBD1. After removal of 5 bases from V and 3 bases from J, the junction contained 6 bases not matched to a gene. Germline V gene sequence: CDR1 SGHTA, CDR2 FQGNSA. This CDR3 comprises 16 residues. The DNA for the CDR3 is TGTGCCAGCAGCCCGACAGGGGGCCTCCCTAATGAAAAACTGTTTTTT. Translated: CASSPTGGLPNEKLFF.

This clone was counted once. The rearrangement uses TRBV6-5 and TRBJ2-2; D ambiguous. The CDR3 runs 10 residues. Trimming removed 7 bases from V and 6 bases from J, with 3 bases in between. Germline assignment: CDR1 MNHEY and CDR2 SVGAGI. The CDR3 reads CASKAGELFF. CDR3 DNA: TGTGCCAGCAAGGCCGGGGAGCTGTTTTTT.

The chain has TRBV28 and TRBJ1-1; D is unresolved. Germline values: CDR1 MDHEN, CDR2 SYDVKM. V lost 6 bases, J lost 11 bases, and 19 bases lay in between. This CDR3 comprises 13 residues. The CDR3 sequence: CASRTDGMETAFF. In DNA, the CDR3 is TGTGCCAGCAGGACCGACGGGATGGAGACGGCTTTCTTT.

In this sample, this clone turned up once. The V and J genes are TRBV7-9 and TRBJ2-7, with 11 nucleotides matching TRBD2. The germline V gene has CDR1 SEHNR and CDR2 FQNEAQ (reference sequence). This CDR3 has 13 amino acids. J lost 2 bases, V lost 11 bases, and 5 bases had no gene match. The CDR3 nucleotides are TGTGCCGTCTTAGCGGGAGGGCCCTACGAGCAGTACTTC. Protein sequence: CAVLAGGPYEQYF.

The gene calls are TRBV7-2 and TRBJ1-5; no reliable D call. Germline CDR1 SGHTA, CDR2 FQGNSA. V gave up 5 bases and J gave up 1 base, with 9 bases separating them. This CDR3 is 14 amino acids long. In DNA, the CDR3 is TGTGCCAGCAGCCAAAGGATAAGCAATCAGCCCCAGCATTTT. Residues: CASSQRISNQPQHF.

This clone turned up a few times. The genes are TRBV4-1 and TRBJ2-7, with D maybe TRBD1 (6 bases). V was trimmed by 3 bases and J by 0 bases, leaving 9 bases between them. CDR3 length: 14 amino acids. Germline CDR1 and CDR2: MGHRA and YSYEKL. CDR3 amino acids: CASSQTGNSYEQYF. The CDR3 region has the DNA TGCGCCAGCAGCCAGACAGGCAACTCCTACGAGCAGTACTTC.

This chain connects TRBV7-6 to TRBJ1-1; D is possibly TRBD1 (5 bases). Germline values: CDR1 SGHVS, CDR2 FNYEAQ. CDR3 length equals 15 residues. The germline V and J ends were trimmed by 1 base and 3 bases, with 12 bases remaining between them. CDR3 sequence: CASSLGVSQDTEAFF. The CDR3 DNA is TGTGCCAGCAGCTTAGGAGTCTCACAGGACACTGAAGCTTTCTTT.

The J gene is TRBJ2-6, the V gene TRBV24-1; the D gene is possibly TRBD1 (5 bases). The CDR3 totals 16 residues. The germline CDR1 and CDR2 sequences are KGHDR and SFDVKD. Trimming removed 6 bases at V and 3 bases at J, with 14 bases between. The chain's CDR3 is CATSKGGAFGANVLTF. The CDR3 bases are TGTGCCACCAGTAAAGGTGGGGCTTTTGGGGCCAACGTCCTGACTTTC.

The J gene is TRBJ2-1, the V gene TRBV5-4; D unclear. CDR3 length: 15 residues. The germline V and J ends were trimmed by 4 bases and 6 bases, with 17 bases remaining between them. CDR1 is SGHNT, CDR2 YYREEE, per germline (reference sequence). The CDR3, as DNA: TGTGCCAGCAGCGCGAATCCCCTCCCCCCCAATGAGCAGTTCTTC. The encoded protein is CASSANPLPPNEQFF.

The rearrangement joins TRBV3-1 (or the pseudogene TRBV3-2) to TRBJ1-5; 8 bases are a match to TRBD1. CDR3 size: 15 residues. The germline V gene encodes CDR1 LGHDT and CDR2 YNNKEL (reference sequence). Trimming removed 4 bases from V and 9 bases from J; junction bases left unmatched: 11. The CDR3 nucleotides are TGTGCCAGCAGCCGCGGTACAGGGGGAGCTTGGCCCCAGCATTTT. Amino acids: CASSRGTGGAWPQHF.